These T cell receptor beta chains were read from a single sample in a study of blood T cell repertoires in COVID-19. TCRdb's table, derived via immunoSEQ multiplex PCR, lists solely in-frame clones and lacks some. Among fewer than 350,000 clones listed, about 85% were seen once. Sequencing was performed on PBMCs or T cells enriched from blood (not recorded which). The source is a woman between 45 and 60 years old who had recovered from COVID-19. The CDR3 runs from the conserved cysteine through the conserved F or W. A D gene is named only where the DNA matches it firmly. Only part of the rows carry a size: once, few, many, or a class if the clone is expanded.

j_call | v_call | clone_size | d_call | cdr3_aa | cdr3_nt
TRBJ1-2 | TRBV12-3/TRBV12-4 | . | TRBD1 | CASRTGGYGYTF | TGTGCCAGCAGAACAGGGGGATATGGCTACACCTTC
TRBJ2-2 | TRBV3-1/TRBV3-2 | . | . | CASSQGLVGAGTGELFF | TGTGCCAGCAGCCAGGGTCTCGTGGGCGCTGGCACCGGGGAGCTGTTTTTT
TRBJ2-1 | TRBV4-1 | . | TRBD2 | CASSQDYQRGGINEQFF | TGCGCCAGCAGCCAAGATTACCAGCGGGGGGGCATAAATGAGCAGTTCTTC
TRBJ2-7 | TRBV3-1/TRBV3-2 | few | . | CASSQDQGRAGEQYF | TGTGCCAGCAGCCAAGATCAGGGCCGGGCCGGTGAGCAGTACTTC
TRBJ1-2 | TRBV5-1 | few | TRBD1 | CASSLLTGANYGYTF | TGCGCCAGCAGCTTGTTAACAGGGGCTAACTATGGCTACACCTTC
TRBJ2-6 | TRBV27 | . | . | CASTSSGANVLTF | TGTGCCAGCACCAGCTCTGGGGCCAACGTCCTGACTTTC
TRBJ2-3 | TRBV9 | once | TRBD1 | CASSSTGLFRTDTQYF | TGTGCCAGCAGCTCGACAGGGTTATTTCGCACAGATACGCAGTATTTT
TRBJ1-1 | TRBV29-1 | . | . | CSVETEGVNTEAFF | TGCAGCGTTGAAACTGAGGGGGTGAACACTGAAGCTTTCTTT
TRBJ2-7 | TRBV5-5 | . | . | CASSLDRAGYEQYF | TGTGCCAGCAGCTTGGACAGGGCGGGCTACGAGCAGTACTTC
TRBJ2-7 | TRBV11-2 | . | . | CASSLDRFYSYEQYF | TGTGCCAGCAGCTTAGACAGGTTTTACTCCTACGAGCAGTACTTC
TRBJ2-7 | TRBV4-2 | . | TRBD2 | CASSQDVTTSGEQYF | TGTGCCAGCAGCCAAGATGTAACAACTAGCGGGGAGCAGTACTTC
TRBJ2-7 | TRBV5-1 | . | TRBD2 | CASSLQTSGAPYEQYF | TGCGCCAGCAGCCTCCAAACTAGCGGGGCCCCCTACGAGCAGTACTTC
TRBJ2-7 | TRBV6-2/TRBV6-3 | . | . | CASSYSSVRQGRAYEQYF | TGTGCCAGCAGTTACAGTAGCGTGAGACAGGGGAGGGCCTACGAGCAGTACTTC
TRBJ2-1 | TRBV27 | . | TRBD1 | CASSLLGRQGAGEQFF | TGTGCCAGCAGTTTATTAGGGCGGCAGGGGGCTGGGGAGCAGTTCTTC
TRBJ2-5 | TRBV24-1 | few | TRBD1 | CATSGTWDSQETQYF | TGTGCCACCAGTGGTACATGGGACAGTCAAGAGACCCAGTACTTC
TRBJ2-1 | TRBV7-2 | . | TRBD2 | CASSLFLAGNNEQFF | TGTGCCAGCAGCTTATTCCTAGCGGGTAACAATGAGCAGTTCTTC